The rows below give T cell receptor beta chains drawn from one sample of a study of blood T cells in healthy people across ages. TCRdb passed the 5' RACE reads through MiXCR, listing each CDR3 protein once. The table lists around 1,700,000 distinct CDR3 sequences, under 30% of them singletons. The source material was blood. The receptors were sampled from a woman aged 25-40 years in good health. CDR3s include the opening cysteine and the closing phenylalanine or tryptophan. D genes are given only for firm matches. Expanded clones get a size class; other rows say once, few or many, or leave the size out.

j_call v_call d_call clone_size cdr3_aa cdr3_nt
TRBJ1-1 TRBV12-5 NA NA CASGAYSVGITEAFF TGTGCTAGTGGGGCATACAGCGTAGGAATCACTGAAGCTTTCTTT
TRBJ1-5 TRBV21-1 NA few CASSIEKGHQPQHF TGTGCCAGCAGCATAGAGAAGGGTCATCAGCCCCAGCATTTT
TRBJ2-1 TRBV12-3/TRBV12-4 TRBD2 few CASSFGTNPNEQFF TGTGCCAGCAGTTTCGGGACTAACCCCAATGAGCAGTTCTTC
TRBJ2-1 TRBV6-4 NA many CASSDNGHNEQFF TGTGCCAGCAGTGACAATGGGCATAATGAGCAGTTCTTC
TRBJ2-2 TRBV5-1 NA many CASSSLTPTNTGELFF TGCGCCAGCAGCTCCCTAACACCGACGAACACCGGGGAGCTGTTTTTT
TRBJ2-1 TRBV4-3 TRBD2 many CASSHTSGSSYNEQFF TGCGCCAGCAGCCACACTAGCGGGAGCTCCTACAATGAGCAGTTCTTC
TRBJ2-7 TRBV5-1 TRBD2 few CASSLTGLETYEQYF TGCGCCAGCAGCCTTACCGGACTAGAAACCTACGAGCAGTACTTC
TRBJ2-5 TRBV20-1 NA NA CSAQQGLGETQYF TGCAGTGCTCAACAGGGCCTCGGGGAGACCCAGTACTTC
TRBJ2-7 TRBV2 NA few CASSERGWGEQYF TGTGCCAGCAGTGAACGGGGCTGGGGCGAGCAGTACTTC
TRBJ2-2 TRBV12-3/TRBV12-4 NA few CASSFVGNTGELFF TGTGCCAGCAGTTTTGTTGGGAACACCGGGGAGCTGTTTTTT
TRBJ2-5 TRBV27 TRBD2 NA CASSVSRTSGGETQYF TGTGCCAGCAGTGTTTCCCGGACTAGCGGAGGGGAGACCCAGTACTTC
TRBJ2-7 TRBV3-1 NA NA CASSQDLFLWDEQYF TGTGCCAGCAGCCAAGATCTATTTTTGTGGGATGAGCAGTACTTC
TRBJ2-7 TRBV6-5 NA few CASRGGGFYEQYF TGTGCCAGCAGGGGCGGGGGCTTCTACGAGCAGTACTTC
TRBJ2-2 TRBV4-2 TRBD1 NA CATPGQGHPANTGELFF TGTGCCACTCCGGGACAGGGACACCCGGCGAACACCGGGGAGCTGTTTTTT
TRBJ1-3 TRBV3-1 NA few CASSGRPSGTIYF TGTGCCAGCAGCGGGAGGCCTAGTGGCACCATATATTTT
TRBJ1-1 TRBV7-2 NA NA CASSYSEAQRAFF TGTGCCAGCAGCTATAGTGAGGCACAAAGAGCTTTCTTT
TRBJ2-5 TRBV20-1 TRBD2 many CSATLAGGPGETQYF TGCAGTGCTACCCTGGCGGGGGGGCCGGGGGAGACCCAGTACTTC
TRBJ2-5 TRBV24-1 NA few CATSDISGGREAQYF TGTGCCACCAGTGATATATCAGGGGGCCGGGAGGCCCAGTACTTC
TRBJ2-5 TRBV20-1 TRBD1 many CSASVQGDGEQYF TGCAGTGCTAGTGTCCAGGGGGATGGGGAGCAGTACTTC
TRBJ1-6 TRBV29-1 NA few CSAGPNSPLHF TGCAGCGCCGGACCTAATTCACCCCTCCACTTT
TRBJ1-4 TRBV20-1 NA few CSASQGHNNEKLFF TGCAGTGCTAGTCAGGGTCACAATAATGAAAAACTGTTTTTT
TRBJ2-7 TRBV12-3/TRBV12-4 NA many CASSLAGLPYEQYF TGTGCCAGCAGTTTAGCGGGACTTCCCTACGAGCAGTACTTC
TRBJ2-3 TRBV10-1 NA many CASSEDGTDTQYF TGCGCCAGCAGTGAGGATGGCACAGATACGCAGTATTTT
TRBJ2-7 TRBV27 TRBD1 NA CASSAEAGDRKTRYF TGTGCCAGCAGTGCGGAGGCAGGGGACAGAAAGACCCGGTACTTC
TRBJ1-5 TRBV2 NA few CASRAVSGALPQHF TGTGCCAGCAGGGCGGTGTCCGGAGCCCTGCCCCAGCATTTT
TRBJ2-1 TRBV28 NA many CATRGGASYNEQFF TGTGCCACCAGAGGAGGGGCGTCCTACAATGAGCAGTTCTTC
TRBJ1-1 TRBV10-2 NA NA CASRLAQGEAFF TGCGCCAGCAGACTCGCACAGGGAGAAGCTTTCTTT
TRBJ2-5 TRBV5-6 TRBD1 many CASSPMGQGEETQYF TGTGCCAGCAGCCCGATGGGACAGGGAGAAGAGACCCAGTACTTC
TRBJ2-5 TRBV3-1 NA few CASSPNRLQETQYF TGTGCCAGCAGCCCAAACAGGTTACAAGAGACCCAGTACTTC
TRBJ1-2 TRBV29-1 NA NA CSVWTTANYGYTF TGCAGCGTCTGGACGACTGCTAACTATGGCTACACCTTC
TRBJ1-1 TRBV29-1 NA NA CSVERQGLSGEAFF TGCAGCGTTGAACGTCAAGGGCTCAGCGGCGAAGCTTTCTTT
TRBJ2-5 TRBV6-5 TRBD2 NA CASTLNGGEEQYF TGTGCCAGCACACTCAACGGGGGGGAAGAGCAGTACTTC
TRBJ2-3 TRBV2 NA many CASRELASSHTQYF TGTGCCAGCAGGGAACTAGCTTCAAGTCATACGCAGTATTTT
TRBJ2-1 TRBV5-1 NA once CASSLVRGRGSDEQFF TGCGCCAGCAGCTTGGTTCGTGGCAGGGGTTCGGATGAGCAGTTCTTC
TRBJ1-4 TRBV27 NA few CASSFYGSTNEKLFF TGTGCCAGCAGTTTTTACGGCTCAACTAATGAAAAACTGTTTTTT
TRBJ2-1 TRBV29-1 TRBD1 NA CSDGQGAGNEQFF TGCAGCGATGGACAGGGGGCTGGCAATGAGCAGTTCTTC